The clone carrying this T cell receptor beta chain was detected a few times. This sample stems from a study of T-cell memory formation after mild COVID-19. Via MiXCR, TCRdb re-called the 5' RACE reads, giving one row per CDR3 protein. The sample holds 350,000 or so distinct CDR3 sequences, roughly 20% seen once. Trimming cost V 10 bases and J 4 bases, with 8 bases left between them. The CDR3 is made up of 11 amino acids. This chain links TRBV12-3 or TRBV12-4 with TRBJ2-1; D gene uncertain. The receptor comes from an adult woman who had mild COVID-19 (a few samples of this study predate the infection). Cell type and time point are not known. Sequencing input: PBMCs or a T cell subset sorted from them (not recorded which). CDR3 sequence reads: CATGEYNEQFF. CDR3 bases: TGTGCCACCGGAGAATACAATGAGCAGTTCTTC.